Sequencing of this T cell receptor (beta chain) was carried out in a study of blood T cell repertoires in COVID-19. At the level of the study: COVID-19 samples collected from the United States, Italy and Spain covered acute and convalescent phases. PBMCs, B-cell-depleted T cells, or T cells provided the cDNA or gDNA that made up the material.

Methods used by the authors: Amplification with reference gene primers provided the estimates of nucleated cell counts. Sequenced by immunoSEQ multiplex PCR; TCRdb stores in-frame clones only, minus some. That table supplies the V and J calls and clone size; D and trimming were determined from the DNA. The profile shows 200,000 to 250,000 clones, around 90% of them singletons. V dropped 4 bases and J dropped 2; count of bases not matched to a gene: 8. This CDR3 contains 17 residues. Germline CDR1 and CDR2: MDHEN and SYDVKM. Sequencing was performed on peripheral blood. The source of this sequence is a man aged 55 to 70 who had recovered from COVID-19. J is TRBJ2-1 and V is TRBV28; 10 positions match TRBD2. CDR3 nucleotides: TGTGCCAGCAGTTCCGTTAAGCGGGAGGGGACCTACAATGAGCAGTTCTTC. Protein sequence: CASSSVKREGTYNEQFF.